This TCR beta chain appears in the sequencing data of a study of T cells in Graves' hyperthyroidism and ophthalmopathy. Points from the study as a whole: Ophthalmopathy was predicted by the model a median of 6.5 months ahead of onset. Ophthalmopathy could be told apart from stable hyperthyroidism with a 13 V-J model.

Amplification of TCR beta CDR3 regions was performed using RNA transcripts as template. HTBI primers were employed in a first-round RT-PCR of the TCR CDR3. Via MiXCR, TCRdb re-called the multiplex PCR reads, giving one row per CDR3 protein. This table holds a few hundred thousand distinct CDR3 sequences, around 42% found once. Regarding this clonotype: The target antigen is unknown.

The CDR3 spans 15 residues. The germline CDR1 and CDR2 sequences are SGHTS and YDEGEE. Trimming took 7 bases from V and 2 from J; bases not matched to a gene: 8. This sequence originates from a woman aged 18-29 years with Graves' hyperthyroidism. The source material was peripheral blood or thyroid tissue (not recorded which). The V gene is TRBV5-8, the J gene TRBJ1-2; 10 nucleotides match TRBD1. CDR3 sequence (DNA): TGTGCCAGCGTCATGTGGACAGGGGGGAACTATGGCTACACCTTC. It encodes CASVMWTGGNYGYTF. Full variable domain (remainder filled in from reference TRBV5-8 and TRBJ1-2): EAGVTQSPTHLIKTRGQQATLRCSPISGHTSVYWYQQALGLGLQFLLWYDEGEERNRGNFPPRFSGRQFPNYSSELNVNALELEDSALYLCASVMWTGGNYGYTFGSGTRLTVV.